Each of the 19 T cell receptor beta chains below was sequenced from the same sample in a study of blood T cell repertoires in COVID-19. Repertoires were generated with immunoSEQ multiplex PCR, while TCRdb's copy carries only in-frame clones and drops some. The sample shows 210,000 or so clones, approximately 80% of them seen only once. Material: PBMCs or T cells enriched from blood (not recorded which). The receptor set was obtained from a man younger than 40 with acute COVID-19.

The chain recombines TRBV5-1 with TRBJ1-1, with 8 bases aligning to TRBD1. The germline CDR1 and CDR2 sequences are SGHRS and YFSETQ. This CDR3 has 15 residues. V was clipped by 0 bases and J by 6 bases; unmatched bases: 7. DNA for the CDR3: TGCGCCAGCAGCTTGGCAGGGACAGGTTATGCTGAAGCTTTCTTT. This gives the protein CASSLAGTGYAEAFF.

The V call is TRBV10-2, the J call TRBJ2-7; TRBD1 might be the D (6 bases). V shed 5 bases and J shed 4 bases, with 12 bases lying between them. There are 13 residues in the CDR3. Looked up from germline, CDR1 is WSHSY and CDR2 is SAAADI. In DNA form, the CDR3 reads TGCGCCAGCAGTCTACAGACAGGTTACGAGCAGTACTTC. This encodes CASSLQTGYEQYF.

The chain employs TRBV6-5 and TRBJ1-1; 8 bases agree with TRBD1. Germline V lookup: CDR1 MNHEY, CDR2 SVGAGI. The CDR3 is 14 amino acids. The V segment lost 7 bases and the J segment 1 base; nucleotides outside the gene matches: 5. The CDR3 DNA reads TGTGCCAGCACCAAAGACAGGGGGAACACTGAAGCTTTCTTT. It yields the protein CASTKDRGNTEAFF.

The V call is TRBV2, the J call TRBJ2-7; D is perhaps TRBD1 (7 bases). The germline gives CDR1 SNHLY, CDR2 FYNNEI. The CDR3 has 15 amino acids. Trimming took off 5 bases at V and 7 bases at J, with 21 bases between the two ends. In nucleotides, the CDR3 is TGTGCCAGCAGTCCCCCTTGGACAGGCAGCGGGGAGCAGTACTTC. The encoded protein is CASSPPWTGSGEQYF. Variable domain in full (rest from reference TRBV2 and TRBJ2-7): EPEVTQTPSHQVTQMGQEVILRCVPISNHLYFYWYRQILGQKVEFLVSFYNNEISEKSEIFDDQFSVERPDGSNFTLKIRSTKLEDSAMYFCASSPPWTGSGEQYFGPGTRLTVT.

CDR3 DNA: TGTGCCATGACAGGGGCCAGGGCGGAAGCTTTCTTT. Its protein is CAMTGARAEAFF. V and J are TRBV10-3 and TRBJ1-1; the match to TRBD1 covers 8 bases. Germline V CDR1 and CDR2: ENHRY, SYGVKD. Trimming took 9 bases from V and 8 from J; bases not matched to a gene: 8. The CDR3 sequence is 12 residues long.

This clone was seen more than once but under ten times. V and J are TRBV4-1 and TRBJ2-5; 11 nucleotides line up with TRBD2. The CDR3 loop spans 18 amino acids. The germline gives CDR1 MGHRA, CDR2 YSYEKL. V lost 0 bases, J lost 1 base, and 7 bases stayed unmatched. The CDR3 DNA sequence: TGCGCCAGCAGCCAAGAGGCCTTAGCGGGGGGGATCCAAGAGACCCAGTACTTC. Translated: CASSQEALAGGIQETQYF.

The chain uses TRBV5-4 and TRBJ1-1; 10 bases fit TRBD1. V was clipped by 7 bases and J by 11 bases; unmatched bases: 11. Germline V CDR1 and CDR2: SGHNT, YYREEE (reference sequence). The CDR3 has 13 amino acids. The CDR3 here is CASLGQGKGEAFF. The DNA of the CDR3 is TGTGCCAGCTTGGGACAGGGGAAAGGTGAGGCTTTCTTT.

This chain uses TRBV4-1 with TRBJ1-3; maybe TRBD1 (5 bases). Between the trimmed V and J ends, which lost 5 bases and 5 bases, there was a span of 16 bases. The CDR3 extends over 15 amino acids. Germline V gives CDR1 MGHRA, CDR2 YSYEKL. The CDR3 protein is CASSSRRDERNTIYF. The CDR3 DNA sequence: TGCGCCAGCAGCTCTCGGCGGGACGAAAGAAACACCATATATTTT.

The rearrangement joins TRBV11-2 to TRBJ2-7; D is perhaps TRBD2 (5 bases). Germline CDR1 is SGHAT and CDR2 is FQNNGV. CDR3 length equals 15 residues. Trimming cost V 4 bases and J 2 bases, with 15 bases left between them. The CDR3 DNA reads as TGTGCCAGCAGCTATTCAAGCGGCGGCGCCTACGAGCAGTACTTC. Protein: CASSYSSGGAYEQYF. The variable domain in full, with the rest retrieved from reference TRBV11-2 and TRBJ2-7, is EAGVAQSPRYKIIEKRQSVAFWCNPISGHATLYWYQQILGQGPKLLIQFQNNGVVDDSQLPKDRFSAERLKGVDSTLKIQPAKLEDSAVYLCASSYSSGGAYEQYFGPGTRLTVT.

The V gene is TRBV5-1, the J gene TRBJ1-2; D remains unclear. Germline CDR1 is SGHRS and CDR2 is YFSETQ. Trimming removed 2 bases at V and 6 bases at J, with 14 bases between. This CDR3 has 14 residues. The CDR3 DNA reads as TGCGCCAGCAGCTTCGGTAGTATCCGGGATGGCTACACCTTC. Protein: CASSFGSIRDGYTF.

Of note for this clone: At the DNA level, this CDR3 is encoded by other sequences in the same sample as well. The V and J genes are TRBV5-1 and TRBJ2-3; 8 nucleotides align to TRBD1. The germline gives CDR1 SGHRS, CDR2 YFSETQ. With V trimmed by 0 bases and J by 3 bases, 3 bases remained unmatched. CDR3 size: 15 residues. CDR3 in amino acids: CASSLAGTGTDTQYF. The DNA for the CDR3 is TGCGCCAGCAGCTTGGCCGGGACAGGAACAGATACGCAGTATTTT.

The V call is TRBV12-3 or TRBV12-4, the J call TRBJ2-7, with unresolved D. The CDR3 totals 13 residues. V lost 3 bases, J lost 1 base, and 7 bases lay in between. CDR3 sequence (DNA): TGTGCCAGCAGTTTGACTGTTTCCTACGAGCAGTACTTC. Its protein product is CASSLTVSYEQYF.

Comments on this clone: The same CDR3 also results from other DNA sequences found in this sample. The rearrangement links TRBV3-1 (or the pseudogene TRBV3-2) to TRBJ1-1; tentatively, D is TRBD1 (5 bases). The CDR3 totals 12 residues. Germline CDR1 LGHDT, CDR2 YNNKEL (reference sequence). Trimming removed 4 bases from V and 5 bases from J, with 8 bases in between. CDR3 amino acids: CASSRGDTEAFF. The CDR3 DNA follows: TGTGCCAGCAGCCGGGGGGATACTGAAGCTTTCTTT.

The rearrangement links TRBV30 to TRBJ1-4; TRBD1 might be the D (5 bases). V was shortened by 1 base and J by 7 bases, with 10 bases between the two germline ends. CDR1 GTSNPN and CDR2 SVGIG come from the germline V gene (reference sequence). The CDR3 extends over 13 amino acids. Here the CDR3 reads CAWSAGGSEKLFF. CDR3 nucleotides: TGTGCCTGGAGTGCGGGGGGGAGTGAAAAACTGTTTTTT. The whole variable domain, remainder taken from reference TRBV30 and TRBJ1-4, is SQTIHQWPATLVQPVGSPLSLECTVEGTSNPNLYWYRQAAGRGLQLLFYSVGIGQISSEVPQNLSASRPQDRQFILSSKKLLLSDSGFYLCAWSAGGSEKLFFGSGTQLSVL.

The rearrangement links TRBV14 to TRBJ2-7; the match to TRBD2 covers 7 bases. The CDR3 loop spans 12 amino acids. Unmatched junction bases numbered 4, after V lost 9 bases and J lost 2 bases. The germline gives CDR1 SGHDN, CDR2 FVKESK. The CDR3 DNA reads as TGTGCCAGTTCGGCGGGGGCCTACGAGCAGTACTTC. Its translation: CASSAGAYEQYF.

The CDR3 region has the DNA TGCAGCGTTGTAACAGGAGCTGGAAACACCATATATTTT. It is translated as CSVVTGAGNTIYF. The chain uses TRBV29-1 and TRBJ1-3; possible D gene TRBD1, 5 bases. This CDR3 has 13 residues. Germline-derived CDR1 and CDR2 are SQVTM and ANQGSEA. Trimming shortened V by 4 bases and J by 2 bases, and 9 bases separated the two germline ends.

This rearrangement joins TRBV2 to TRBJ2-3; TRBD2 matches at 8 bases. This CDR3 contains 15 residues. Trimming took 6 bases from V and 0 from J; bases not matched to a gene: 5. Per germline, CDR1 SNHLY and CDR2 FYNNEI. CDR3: CASRRASGSTDTQYF. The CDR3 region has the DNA TGTGCCAGCAGAAGGGCTAGCGGGAGCACAGATACGCAGTATTTT. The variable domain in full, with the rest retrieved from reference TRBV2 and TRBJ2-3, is EPEVTQTPSHQVTQMGQEVILRCVPISNHLYFYWYRQILGQKVEFLVSFYNNEISEKSEIFDDQFSVERPDGSNFTLKIRSTKLEDSAMYFCASRRASGSTDTQYFGPGTRLTVL.

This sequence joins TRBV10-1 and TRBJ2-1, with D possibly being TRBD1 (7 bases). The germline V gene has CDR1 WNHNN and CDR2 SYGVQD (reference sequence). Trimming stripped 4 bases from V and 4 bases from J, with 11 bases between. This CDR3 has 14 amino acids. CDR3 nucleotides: TGCGCCAGCAGTGCCAGGGGGGAATACAATGAGCAGTTCTTC. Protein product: CASSARGEYNEQFF.

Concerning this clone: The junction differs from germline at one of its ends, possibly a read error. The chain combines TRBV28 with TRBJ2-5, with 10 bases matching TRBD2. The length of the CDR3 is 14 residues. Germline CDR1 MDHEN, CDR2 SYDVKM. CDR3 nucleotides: TGTGCCAGCAGTCCTTGGACTAGCGGCGAGACCCATTACTTC. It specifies CASSPWTSGETHYF.